This T cell receptor beta chain was documented in a study of a mutant IDH1 vaccine in newly diagnosed glioma (dated by TCRdb to the early 2020s). For the study in its entirety: The roughly 35 treated patients were approximately 62% male and around 40% female, with a mean age of roughly 42 years. Before enrollment, patients had received standard therapy of radiotherapy alone, temozolomide alone, or radiochemotherapy with temozolomide; most received the combination. Six visits were used for peripheral blood collection: V03 (baseline), V05, V07, V10, V12 and V13. For exploratory analyses, longitudinal TCRB deep sequencing was carried out in 25 treated patients wherever samples were available.

CDR1 is given as MNHEY and CDR2 as SVGAGI, both from the germline V gene. The CDR3 measures 14 amino acids from cysteine to phenylalanine. CDR3 DNA only is kept here, 42 bases in frame from base 1. The junction carries 13 bases between V and J, which are trimmed by 8 bases and 3 bases respectively. The meaning of the sample's time point label: baseline, week 1 (first vaccination visit). This specimen's treatment or condition label, per the study, means: pre-vaccination baseline after standard-of-care therapy. Newly diagnosed WHO grade 3 or 4 IDH1-mutant astrocytomas showing loss of nuclear ATRX were present in the donors. The samples were drawn from NOA16, a multicentre, single-arm, open-label phase I trial in Germany that tested a mutant IDH1 peptide vaccine in humans for the first time. Visit V03 blood draws served as the baseline sample for immunogenicity testing. The DNeasy Blood and Tissue Kit was used to extract genomic DNA from EDTA blood for TCRB sequencing.

Comment on this clone: Its antigen remains unidentified. No qualities accompany the bases; no much larger clone lies one base away.

The paper's findings and limits, for the study overall: PBMC samples for TCRB deep sequencing were selected based on availability. No apparent relationship was observed between pseudoprogression and alterations in the top peripheral T cell clonotypes detected by TCRB sequencing. Across multiple MHC alleles, vaccine-induced immune responses were seen in roughly 93% of patients. The authors noted that analyses of patient blood samples could not be reproduced because of sample limitations.

The library was produced with the immunoSEQ multiplex PCR assay. The hsTCRB Kit was used according to the manufacturer's protocol to amplify rearranged TCR beta chain sequences. Sequencing of TCRB libraries was carried out on an Illumina MiSeq. The authors' analysis ran thus. The proprietary platform of the kit vendor was used for demultiplexing, trimming and gene mapping. Drawn from immuneACCESS, this table holds only the in-frame rearrangements with V and J called that TCRdb kept. Clones are partly lost; checked studies trace under half to an unresolved V gene and leave the rest unexplained. V and J calls and clone size come straight from that table; D and trimming were deduced from the DNA. The sample table contains 30,000 to 40,000 clones; only one count was recorded for over 60% of them. The ten largest clones capture approximately 9% of the sample.

The clonotype was recovered from a man aged 45-65 years with glioma. Some clones in this sample may be carry-over from other donors' samples. The sequenced sample was peripheral blood mononuclear cells (PBMCs), obtained from a glioma patient treated with radiotherapy, temozolomide or both. The rearranged chain carries TRBV6-5 and TRBJ1-4; D gene: possibly TRBD1, on 5 matching bases. CDR3 reads: CASSEGAANEKLFF. The nucleotide sequence reads as follows: TGTGCCAGCTCGGAAGGGGCCGCTAATGAAAAACTGTTTTTT.